This paragraph covers one TCR beta chain sequence. Its specificity is unknown. This sample stems from a study of T cell repertoires in cytomegalovirus infection. Using its own MiXCR run on the reads, TCRdb lists one record per CDR3 protein. The repertoire holds roughly 730,000 distinct CDR3 sequences, with around a third as singletons. The CDR3 has 14 amino acids. Deletions cut 6 bases from V and 4 bases from J, with 12 bases between. Germline V lookup: CDR1 SNHLY, CDR2 FYNNEI. V is TRBV2 and J is TRBJ2-2, with a possible D match to TRBD1 (7 bases). The sequencing here drew on cultured PBMCs, taken from culture after CMV antigen stimulation. The TCR originated in a human donor in good health (CMV status not recorded). Some clones in this sample may be carry-over from other donors' samples. In DNA, the CDR3 is TGTGCCAGCAGCCGACAGGGACTCACCGGGGAGCTGTTTTTT. This encodes CASSRQGLTGELFF.